The 7 T cell receptor beta chains below come from one sample, sequenced in a study of Graves' ophthalmopathy and Graves' hyperthyroidism. RNA served as the template for amplifying TCR beta CDR3 regions. The authors performed first-round RT-PCR with HTBI primers and then a second-round multiplex PCR. In TCRdb, the multiplex PCR reads were re-called with MiXCR into one record per CDR3 protein. This table holds over a million distinct CDR3 sequences, less than 45% found once. The specimen sequenced was peripheral blood or thyroid tissue (not recorded which). Receptor source: an adult man with Graves' hyperthyroidism.

As regards this clonotype: The junction differs from germline at one of its ends, possibly a read error. The chain employs TRBV7-3 and TRBJ1-6; D gene ambiguous. The V gene's germline CDR1 is SGHTA and CDR2 FQGTGA. The length of the CDR3 is 13 residues. The CDR3 loop is CASSSGDKSPLHF. As DNA, the CDR3 is TGTGCCAGCAGCTCCGGGGATAAATCACCCCTCCACTTT.

The chain combines TRBV12-3 or TRBV12-4 with TRBJ1-6, with D tentatively TRBD1 (6 bases). There are 14 residues in the CDR3. With 5 bases removed from V and 6 bases from J, the gap between germline ends came to 11 bases. The CDR3 nucleotides read TGTGCCAGCAGTGATCGGGACATTAATTCACCCCTCCACTTT. This encodes CASSDRDINSPLHF.

The chain recombines TRBV7-2 with TRBJ1-1, with D perhaps matching TRBD1 (6 bases). The V gene lost 5 bases and the J gene lost 7 bases, with 17 bases spanning the gap. The CDR3 spans 14 residues. Per the germline V gene, CDR1 is SGHTA and CDR2 is FQGNSA. CDR3 coding DNA: TGTGCCAGCAGCCCGGCAGGGACAACTAATGAAGCTTTCTTT. Translated, it gives CASSPAGTTNEAFF.

The sample holds one count of this clonotype. This chain joins TRBV7-9 and TRBJ1-5, with 8 bases matching TRBD1. The CDR3 is 15 amino acids. V trimming: 4 bases; J trimming: 3 bases; junction bases outside the gene matches: 5. The germline CDR1 and CDR2 sequences are SEHNR and FQNEAQ (reference sequence). CDR3 region: CASSSRDRYNQPQHF. In nucleotides, the CDR3 is TGTGCCAGCAGCTCCCGGGACAGGTACAATCAGCCCCAGCATTTT.

This clonotype was recorded many times. The chain carries TRBV5-1 and TRBJ2-7; D unresolved. CDR1 SGHRS and CDR2 YFSETQ come from the germline V gene. V was shortened by 3 bases and J by 0 bases, with 10 bases between the two germline ends. The CDR3 is 14 residues long. Written as DNA, the CDR3 is TGCGCCAGCAGCTCGGACGCAAACTCCTACGAGCAGTACTTC. Translated, it gives CASSSDANSYEQYF.

This clonotype was counted at least ten times. This chain connects TRBV19 to TRBJ1-2, with D hard to call. From germline, CDR1 is LNHDA and CDR2 SQIVND (reference sequence). The CDR3 has 13 amino acids. V shed 6 bases and J shed 3 bases, with 11 bases lying between them. The CDR3 bases are TGTGCCAGTAGCAAACGGAGGGACTATGGCTACACCTTC. This sequence encodes CASSKRRDYGYTF.

This clonotype was detected only a few times. CDR3 nucleotides: TGTGCCAGCTCACCTCTGTCCGGGACACGGAACACTGAAGCTTTCTTT. This sequence encodes CASSPLSGTRNTEAFF. The chain recombines TRBV10-3 with TRBJ1-1; possible D gene TRBD1, 6 bases. This CDR3 comprises 16 residues. Germline CDR1 and CDR2: ENHRY and SYGVKD. Trimming shortened V by 10 bases and J by 1 base, and 22 bases separated the two germline ends.